Included here is one T cell receptor (beta chain) sequence, with context. Germline lookup yields CDR1 LNHDA and CDR2 SQIVND (reference sequence). The V and J ends lost 2 bases and 9 bases respectively, with 17 bases between them. This CDR3 has 15 amino acids. These data originate in a study of blood T cell repertoires in COVID-19. Whole-study context: Researchers got acute and convalescent COVID-19 samples from the United States, Italy and Spain. T cells, B-cell-depleted T cells, or PBMCs supplied cDNA or gDNA.

As processed by the authors: Scientists estimated how many nucleated cells there were by amplifying reference gene primers. The table came from immunoSEQ multiplex PCR; TCRdb's copy has only in-frame clones and leaves some out. That table furnishes V, J and clone size, whereas the DNA furnished D and trimming. The table records some 130,000 clones, roughly 71% of them present only once. The rearrangement uses TRBV19 and TRBJ1-5; TRBD1 might be the D (5 bases). This clonotype was obtained from a man older than 75 with acute or convalescent COVID-19. Sequencing was done on a sample of peripheral blood. This CDR3 reads CASSIHDSGIRPQHF. CDR3 DNA sequence: TGTGCCAGTAGTATACACGACAGTGGAATAAGGCCCCAGCATTTT.